This TCR beta chain was captured in a study of T-cell reconstitution after alpha-beta-depleted transplantation in children. For TCRbeta, the library was prepared with unique molecular identifiers. From the PCR reads, TCRdb called clonotypes with MiXCR, one entry per CDR3 protein. The data show just under 350,000 distinct CDR3 sequences, about 17% seen once. This TCR derives from a male patient between 2 and 10 years old who had a stem cell transplant for acute lymphoblastic leukemia, so the T cells may come from the graft donor. The material was PBMCs, mostly from graft donor cells, obtained 360 days after TCRalphabeta/CD19-depleted stem cell transplant.

CDR3 region: CASSFWSLDRGPSYEQYF. The CDR3 nucleotides are TGTGCCAGCAGTTTTTGGTCCTTGGACAGGGGGCCGTCCTACGAGCAGTACTTC. V gene TRBV28 combines with J gene TRBJ2-7; 11 nucleotides line up with TRBD1. Germline values: CDR1 MDHEN, CDR2 SYDVKM. Losses at the gene ends were 3 bases for V and 1 base for J; bases not matched to a gene: 11. The CDR3 contains 18 residues.